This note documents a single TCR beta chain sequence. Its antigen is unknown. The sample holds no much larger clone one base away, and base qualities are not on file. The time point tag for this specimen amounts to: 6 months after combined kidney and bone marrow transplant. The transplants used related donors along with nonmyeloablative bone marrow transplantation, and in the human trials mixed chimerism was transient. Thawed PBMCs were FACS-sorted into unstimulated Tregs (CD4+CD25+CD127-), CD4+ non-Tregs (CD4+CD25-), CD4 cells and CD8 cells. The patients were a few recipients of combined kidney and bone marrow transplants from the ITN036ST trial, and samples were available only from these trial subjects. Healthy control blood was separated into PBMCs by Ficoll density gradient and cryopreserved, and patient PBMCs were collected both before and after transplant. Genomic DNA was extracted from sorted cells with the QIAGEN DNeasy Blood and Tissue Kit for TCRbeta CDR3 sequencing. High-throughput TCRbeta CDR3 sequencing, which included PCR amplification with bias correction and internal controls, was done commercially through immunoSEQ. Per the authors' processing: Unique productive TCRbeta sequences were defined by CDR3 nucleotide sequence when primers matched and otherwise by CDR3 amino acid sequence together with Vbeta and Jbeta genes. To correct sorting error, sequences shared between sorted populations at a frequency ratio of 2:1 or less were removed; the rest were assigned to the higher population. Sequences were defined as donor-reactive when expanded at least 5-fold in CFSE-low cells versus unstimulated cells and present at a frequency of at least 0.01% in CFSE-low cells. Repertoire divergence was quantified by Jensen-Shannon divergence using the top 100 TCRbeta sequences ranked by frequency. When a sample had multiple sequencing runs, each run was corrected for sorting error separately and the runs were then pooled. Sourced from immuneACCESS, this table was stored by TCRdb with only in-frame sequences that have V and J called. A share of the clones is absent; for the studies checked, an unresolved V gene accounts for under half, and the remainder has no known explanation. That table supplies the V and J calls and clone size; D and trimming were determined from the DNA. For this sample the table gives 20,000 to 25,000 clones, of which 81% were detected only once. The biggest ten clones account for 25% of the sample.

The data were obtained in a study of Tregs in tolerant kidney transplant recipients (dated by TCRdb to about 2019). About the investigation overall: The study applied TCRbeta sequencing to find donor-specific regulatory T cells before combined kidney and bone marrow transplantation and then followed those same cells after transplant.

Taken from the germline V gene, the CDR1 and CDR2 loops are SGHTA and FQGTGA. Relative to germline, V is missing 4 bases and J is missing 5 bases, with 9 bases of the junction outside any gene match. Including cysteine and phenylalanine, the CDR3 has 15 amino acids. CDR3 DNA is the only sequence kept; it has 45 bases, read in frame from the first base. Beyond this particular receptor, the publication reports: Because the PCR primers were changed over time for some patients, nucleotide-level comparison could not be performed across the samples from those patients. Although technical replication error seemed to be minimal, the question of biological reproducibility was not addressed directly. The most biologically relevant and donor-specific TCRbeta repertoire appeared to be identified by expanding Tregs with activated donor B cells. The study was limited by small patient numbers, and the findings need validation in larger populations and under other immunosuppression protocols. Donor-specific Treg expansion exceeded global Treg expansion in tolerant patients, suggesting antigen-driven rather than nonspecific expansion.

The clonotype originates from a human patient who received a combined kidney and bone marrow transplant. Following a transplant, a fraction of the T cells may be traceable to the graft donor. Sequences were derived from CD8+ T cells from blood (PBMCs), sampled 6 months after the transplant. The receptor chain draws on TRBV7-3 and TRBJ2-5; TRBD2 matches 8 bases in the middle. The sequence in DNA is TGTGCCAGCAGCTCTACGGGAGGGGACGAGGAGACCCAGTACTTC. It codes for CASSSTGGDEETQYF.